This T cell receptor (beta chain) was sequenced during a study of T-cell memory formation after mild COVID-19. Trimming cost V 5 bases and J 6 bases; bases outside gene matches: 16. The V gene's germline CDR1 is SGHVS and CDR2 FNYEAQ. The CDR3 contains 16 residues. MiXCR, run by TCRdb on the 5' RACE reads, gives a single entry per CDR3 protein. The sample holds hundreds of thousands of distinct CDR3 sequences, about a sixth seen once. The sequence derives from an adult woman who had mild COVID-19 (a few samples of this study predate the infection). Cell type and time point are not known. The sample comprised PBMCs or a T cell subset sorted from them (not recorded which). J is TRBJ2-7 and V is TRBV7-6; 7 bases are a match to TRBD2. In DNA form, the CDR3 reads TGTGCCAGCAGCCTAGGCGGTTCGGCGGGAGTTGTCGAGCAGTACTTC. This sequence encodes CASSLGGSAGVVEQYF. The full variable domain, with the rest looked up from reference TRBV7-6 and TRBJ2-7, is GAGVSQSPRYKVTKRGQDVALRCDPISGHVSLYWYRQALGQGPEFLTYFNYEAQQDKSGLPNDRFSAERPEGSISTLTIQRTEQRDSAMYRCASSLGGSAGVVEQYFGPGTRLTVT.